A selection of T cell receptor beta chains follows, all from one sample in a study of beta chain features in type 1 diabetes. Only in-frame clones appear in the TCRdb table, and some are missing; sequencing was by immunoSEQ multiplex PCR. The table shows about 620,000 clones, with roughly 16% occurring only once. The source material was naive CD4+ T cells from blood. Every receptor here comes from a man younger than 35 in good health. Each CDR3 is given with its conserved first and last residue. The order of the fields is V gene, D gene, clone size, J gene, CDR3 protein, CDR3 DNA. D genes are given only for firm matches. Clone size is shown for a subset of rows, as once, few, many or a class of expanded clone.

v_gene: TRBV21-1
d_gene: .
abundance: .
j_gene: TRBJ2-1
CDR3aa: CASSKEEGLAGVLDEQFF
CDR3nt: TGTGCCAGCAGCAAAGAGGAGGGACTAGCGGGAGTGTTGGATGAGCAGTTCTTC

v_gene: TRBV7-2
d_gene: .
abundance: few
j_gene: TRBJ2-7
CDR3aa: CASSFHYEQYF
CDR3nt: TGTGCCAGCAGCTTCCATTACGAGCAGTACTTC

v_gene: TRBV7-2
d_gene: .
abundance: .
j_gene: TRBJ2-5
CDR3aa: CASSVSHGQLAHF
CDR3nt: TGTGCCAGCAGCGTTAGTCACGGGCAGCTGGCCCACTTC

v_gene: TRBV4-1
d_gene: .
abundance: .
j_gene: TRBJ2-5
CDR3aa: CASSQTRGETQYF
CDR3nt: TGCGCCAGCAGCCAAACCAGGGGAGAGACCCAGTACTTC

v_gene: TRBV15
d_gene: TRBD2
abundance: few
j_gene: TRBJ2-1
CDR3aa: CATSRDKAGGLNEQFF
CDR3nt: TGTGCCACCAGCAGAGATAAGGCGGGGGGGCTCAATGAGCAGTTCTTC

v_gene: TRBV7-2
d_gene: TRBD1
abundance: .
j_gene: TRBJ2-7
CDR3aa: CASSSHGRGQGRSYEQYF
CDR3nt: TGTGCCAGCAGCTCCCATGGGCGGGGACAGGGCCGATCCTACGAGCAGTACTTC

v_gene: TRBV2
d_gene: .
abundance: few
j_gene: TRBJ1-2
CDR3aa: CASSEVGTPGYGYTF
CDR3nt: TGTGCCAGCAGTGAAGTAGGGACACCTGGCTATGGCTACACCTTC

v_gene: TRBV28
d_gene: .
abundance: .
j_gene: TRBJ1-4
CDR3aa: CASTRDLELFF
CDR3nt: TGTGCCAGCACTCGTGATCTGGAGTTGTTTTTT

v_gene: TRBV2
d_gene: .
abundance: .
j_gene: TRBJ2-6
CDR3aa: CASRAGNSKASGANVLTF
CDR3nt: TGTGCCAGCAGGGCTGGGAACAGCAAAGCCTCTGGGGCCAACGTCCTGACTTTC

v_gene: TRBV27
d_gene: .
abundance: .
j_gene: TRBJ2-4
CDR3aa: CASSRRGQSPAKNIQYF
CDR3nt: TGTGCCAGCAGCCGGCGAGGACAGTCCCCAGCCAAAAACATTCAGTACTTC

v_gene: TRBV30
d_gene: .
abundance: few
j_gene: TRBJ2-7
CDR3aa: CAWKIGSGAWHYEQYF
CDR3nt: TGTGCCTGGAAAATTGGGTCCGGGGCCTGGCACTACGAGCAGTACTTC

v_gene: TRBV6-1
d_gene: .
abundance: few
j_gene: TRBJ2-4
CDR3aa: CASSDWSGPTKNIQYF
CDR3nt: TGTGCCAGCAGTGACTGGTCGGGGCCTACCAAAAACATTCAGTACTTC

v_gene: TRBV27
d_gene: .
abundance: .
j_gene: TRBJ2-5
CDR3aa: CASSLVGMETQYF
CDR3nt: TGTGCCAGCAGTTTAGTTGGAATGGAGACCCAGTACTTC

v_gene: TRBV5-6
d_gene: .
abundance: few
j_gene: TRBJ2-5
CDR3aa: CASSQRQGGAETQYF
CDR3nt: TGTGCCAGCAGTCAACGACAGGGAGGAGCAGAGACCCAGTACTTC

v_gene: TRBV5-4
d_gene: .
abundance: .
j_gene: TRBJ2-1
CDR3aa: CASSLTRRDRSEQFF
CDR3nt: TGTGCCAGCAGCTTGACTAGGCGGGACCGTAGTGAGCAGTTCTTC

v_gene: TRBV10-3
d_gene: TRBD1
abundance: .
j_gene: TRBJ2-7
CDR3aa: CATFAMTGEAYEQYF
CDR3nt: TGTGCCACCTTTGCCATGACAGGGGAGGCCTACGAGCAGTACTTC

v_gene: TRBV10-3
d_gene: .
abundance: few
j_gene: TRBJ1-1
CDR3aa: CAISERGAAFF
CDR3nt: TGTGCCATCAGTGAACGGGGTGCGGCTTTCTTT

v_gene: TRBV7-2
d_gene: .
abundance: few
j_gene: TRBJ2-7
CDR3aa: CASSPGGAGSPLEQYF
CDR3nt: TGTGCCAGCAGTCCAGGAGGGGCGGGGAGTCCCCTCGAGCAGTACTTC

v_gene: TRBV4-2
d_gene: TRBD2
abundance: .
j_gene: TRBJ2-7
CDR3aa: CASSQGASGPTYEQYF
CDR3nt: TGTGCCAGCAGCCAAGGAGCTAGCGGCCCTACCTACGAGCAGTACTTC

v_gene: TRBV28
d_gene: TRBD1
abundance: .
j_gene: TRBJ1-2
CDR3aa: CASATGQANYGYTF
CDR3nt: TGTGCCAGCGCTACGGGACAGGCGAACTATGGCTACACCTTC

v_gene: TRBV10-3
d_gene: .
abundance: few
j_gene: TRBJ1-1
CDR3aa: CAINTDERTEAFF
CDR3nt: TGTGCCATCAACACAGACGAGAGGACTGAAGCTTTCTTT

v_gene: TRBV6-1
d_gene: .
abundance: .
j_gene: TRBJ2-4
CDR3aa: CASRQERLAKNIQYF
CDR3nt: TGTGCCAGCAGGCAGGAGCGACTAGCCAAAAACATTCAGTACTTC

v_gene: TRBV4-3
d_gene: .
abundance: few
j_gene: TRBJ1-5
CDR3aa: CASSPSGVGNQPQHF
CDR3nt: TGCGCCAGCAGCCCGTCAGGGGTTGGCAATCAGCCCCAGCATTTT

v_gene: TRBV25-1
d_gene: .
abundance: .
j_gene: TRBJ2-5
CDR3aa: CASSGSYQETQYF
CDR3nt: TGTGCCAGCAGTGGATCGTACCAAGAGACCCAGTACTTC

v_gene: TRBV10-3
d_gene: TRBD2
abundance: few
j_gene: TRBJ2-3
CDR3aa: CAISESGLAAQPQYF
CDR3nt: TGTGCCATCAGTGAGTCGGGGCTAGCGGCCCAACCGCAGTATTTT

v_gene: TRBV9
d_gene: TRBD2
abundance: .
j_gene: TRBJ2-5
CDR3aa: CASSVGSGGGETQYF
CDR3nt: TGTGCCAGCAGCGTAGGAAGCGGGGGAGGGGAGACCCAGTACTTC